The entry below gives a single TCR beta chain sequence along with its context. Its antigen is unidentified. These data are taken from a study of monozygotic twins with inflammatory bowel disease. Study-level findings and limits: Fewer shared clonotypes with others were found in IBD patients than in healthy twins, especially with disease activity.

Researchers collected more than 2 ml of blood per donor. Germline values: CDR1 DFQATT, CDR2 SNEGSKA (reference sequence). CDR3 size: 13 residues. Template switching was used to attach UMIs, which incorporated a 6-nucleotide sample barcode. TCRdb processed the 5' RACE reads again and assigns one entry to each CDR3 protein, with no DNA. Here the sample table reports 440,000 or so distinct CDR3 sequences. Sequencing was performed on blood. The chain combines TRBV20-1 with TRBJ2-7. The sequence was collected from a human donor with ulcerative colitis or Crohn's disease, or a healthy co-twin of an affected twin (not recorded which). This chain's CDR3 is CSAESGSSYEQYF.